Listed below are T cell receptor beta chains from one sample, sequenced in a study of blood T cell repertoires in COVID-19. Data came from immunoSEQ multiplex PCR; TCRdb stores just in-frame clones and leaves some out. The data contain fewer than 200,000 clones, about 83% of them singletons. What was sequenced was peripheral blood. These receptors were obtained from a woman in her seventies with COVID-19, enrolled during active disease. Each CDR3 is given with its conserved first and last residue. A D gene is named only where the DNA matches it firmly. For some rows the clone size is stated as once, few or many, or as a class when expanded; others skip it.

clone size,D gene,J gene,V gene,CDR3 protein,CDR3 DNA
few,NA,TRBJ1-1,TRBV21-1,CASSLYRAVNTEAFF,TGTGCCAGCAGCTTATACAGGGCCGTGAACACTGAAGCTTTCTTT
once,NA,TRBJ2-1,TRBV7-9,CASSPPGDTSYNEQFF,TGTGCCAGCAGTCCCCCCGGGGACACCTCCTACAATGAGCAGTTCTTC
NA,NA,TRBJ2-2,TRBV28,CASSLSEGGGIGELFF,TGTGCCAGCAGTTTATCGGAAGGAGGGGGCATCGGGGAGCTGTTTTTT
NA,NA,TRBJ2-7,TRBV28,CASRPTGSYEQYF,TGTGCCAGCAGACCGACAGGATCCTACGAGCAGTACTTC
NA,NA,TRBJ2-7,TRBV27,CASTPDYYPYEQYF,TGTGCCAGCACCCCGGACTACTATCCCTACGAGCAGTACTTC
once,TRBD1,TRBJ1-1,TRBV5-1,CASSPGDRGARNTEAFF,TGCGCCAGCAGCCCGGGGGACAGGGGCGCTCGGAACACTGAAGCTTTCTTT
NA,NA,TRBJ1-5,TRBV6-6,CASSYEPPRDGPQHF,TGTGCCAGCAGTTACGAACCCCCCCGGGATGGGCCCCAGCATTTT
NA,NA,TRBJ2-5,TRBV19,CASATRETQYF,TGTGCCAGTGCAACTAGGGAGACCCAGTACTTC
NA,TRBD1,TRBJ1-4,TRBV5-1,CASSPGRQGVNEKLFF,TGCGCCAGCAGCCCGGGAAGGCAGGGGGTTAATGAAAAACTGTTTTTT
NA,TRBD2,TRBJ2-1,TRBV15,CATSEGLGLAGGGEQFF,TGTGCCACCAGCGAGGGGTTAGGACTAGCGGGAGGGGGTGAGCAGTTCTTC
NA,NA,TRBJ1-1,TRBV7-6,CASSLGGASNTEAFF,TGTGCCAGCAGCTTGGGGGGGGCATCGAACACTGAAGCTTTCTTT
NA,NA,TRBJ1-6,TRBV27,CASSAGFSPLHF,TGTGCCAGCAGTGCGGGGTTCTCACCCCTCCACTTT
NA,NA,TRBJ2-2,TRBV6-2/TRBV6-3,CASSYWGDTGELFF,TGTGCCAGCAGTTACTGGGGGGACACCGGGGAGCTGTTTTTT
NA,NA,TRBJ2-7,TRBV12-3/TRBV12-4,CASSLGQGYEQYF,TGTGCCAGCAGTTTGGGGCAGGGCTACGAGCAGTACTTC
NA,NA,TRBJ1-1,TRBV11-2,CASSFSLGANTEAFF,TGTGCCAGCAGCTTTTCCTTGGGGGCGAACACTGAAGCTTTCTTT
NA,NA,TRBJ2-5,TRBV7-3,CASSPKRTTPETQYF,TGTGCCAGCAGCCCTAAGCGGACTACCCCTGAGACCCAGTACTTC
NA,NA,TRBJ1-3,TRBV9,CASSRNGGNTIYF,TGTGCCAGCAGCCGAAACGGTGGAAACACCATATATTTT
few,NA,TRBJ2-7,TRBV3-1/TRBV3-2,CASSQGPRNEQYF,TGTGCCAGCAGCCAAGGTCCTAGAAACGAGCAGTACTTC
NA,TRBD2,TRBJ2-1,TRBV7-3,CASSLRGRLARAIFNEQFF,TGTGCCAGCAGCTTAAGGGGCCGACTAGCGAGAGCTATCTTCAATGAGCAGTTCTTC
NA,NA,TRBJ1-6,TRBV30,CAWTKPGLLSSYNSPLHF,TGTGCCTGGACCAAACCGGGACTGTTGAGCTCCTATAATTCACCCCTCCACTTT
NA,TRBD1,TRBJ2-3,TRBV11-2,CASSLDLTGGRADTQYF,TGTGCCAGCAGCTTAGATCTTACAGGGGGAAGGGCGGATACGCAGTATTTT
NA,TRBD1,TRBJ1-2,TRBV27,CASRSTGGIGYGYTF,TGTGCCAGCAGATCCACAGGGGGGATAGGATATGGCTACACCTTC
NA,NA,TRBJ1-1,TRBV5-1,CASSSGQQNTEAFF,TGCGCCAGCAGCTCCGGACAGCAGAACACTGAAGCTTTCTTT
NA,NA,TRBJ2-7,TRBV5-4,CASSSRDGTYEQYF,TGTGCCAGCAGCTCGCGGGACGGGACCTACGAGCAGTACTTC
once,NA,TRBJ2-3,TRBV7-9,CASSPGMSSDTQYF,TGTGCCAGCAGTCCCGGGATGAGTTCAGATACGCAGTATTTT
NA,NA,TRBJ1-2,TRBV6-2/TRBV6-3,CASSYSADYPSNYGYTF,TGTGCCAGCAGTTACTCGGCAGACTACCCTTCTAACTATGGCTACACCTTC
NA,TRBD1,TRBJ1-4,TRBV10-3,CAISETDRGNEKLFF,TGTGCCATCAGTGAGACGGACAGGGGGAACGAAAAACTGTTTTTT
NA,NA,TRBJ1-5,TRBV28,CASSLPGNGNQPQHF,TGTGCCAGCAGTTTACCAGGGAACGGCAATCAGCCCCAGCATTTT
NA,TRBD2,TRBJ2-1,TRBV28,CASTRAGEGYNEQFF,TGTGCCAGCACCCGAGCGGGAGAAGGCTACAATGAGCAGTTCTTC
once,TRBD1,TRBJ1-6,TRBV9,CASNAAPTGAPLHF,TGTGCCAGCAACGCGGCACCAACAGGGGCACCCCTCCACTTT
NA,NA,TRBJ1-2,TRBV7-9,CASSFAGQTASGYTF,TGTGCCAGCAGCTTCGCAGGACAGACTGCCTCTGGCTACACCTTC
NA,TRBD2,TRBJ2-1,TRBV2,CASSVGLAGVNEQFF,TGTGCCAGCAGTGTTGGACTAGCGGGAGTCAATGAGCAGTTCTTC
NA,NA,TRBJ2-1,TRBV27,CASRTGFSYNEQFF,TGTGCCAGCAGGACAGGATTCTCCTACAATGAGCAGTTCTTC
NA,TRBD2,TRBJ2-5,TRBV9,CASSVGGLAQETQYF,TGTGCCAGCAGCGTAGGAGGACTAGCACAAGAGACCCAGTACTTC
once,TRBD1,TRBJ1-2,TRBV7-2,CAGSSRTGWYGYTF,TGTGCCGGCAGCTCCAGGACAGGGTGGTATGGCTACACCTTC
NA,NA,TRBJ1-1,TRBV7-2,CASSLASGNTEAFF,TGTGCCAGCAGCTTAGCGTCAGGGAACACTGAAGCTTTCTTT
NA,NA,TRBJ2-7,TRBV7-2,CASSSRSEQYF,TGTGCCAGCAGCTCGCGTAGCGAGCAGTACTTC